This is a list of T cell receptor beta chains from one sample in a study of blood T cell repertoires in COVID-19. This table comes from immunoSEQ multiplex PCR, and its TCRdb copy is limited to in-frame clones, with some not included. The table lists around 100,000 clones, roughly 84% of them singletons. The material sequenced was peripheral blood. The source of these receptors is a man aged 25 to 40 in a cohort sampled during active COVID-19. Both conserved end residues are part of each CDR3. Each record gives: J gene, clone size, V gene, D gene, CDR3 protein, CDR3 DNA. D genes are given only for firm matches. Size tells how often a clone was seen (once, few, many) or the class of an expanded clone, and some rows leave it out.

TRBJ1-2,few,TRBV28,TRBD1,CASSSSLQGESGGYTF,TGTGCCAGCAGTTCCTCTTTACAGGGGGAATCGGGAGGCTACACCTTC
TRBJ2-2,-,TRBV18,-,CASSRSAGELFF,TGTGCCAGCTCACGTTCCGCCGGGGAGCTGTTTTTT
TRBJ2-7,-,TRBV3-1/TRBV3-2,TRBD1,CASRPQGSQEQYF,TGTGCCAGCAGACCACAGGGGTCCCAGGAGCAGTACTTC
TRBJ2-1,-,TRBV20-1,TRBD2,CGGVVNNEQFF,TGCGGGGGGGTGGTGAACAATGAGCAGTTCTTC
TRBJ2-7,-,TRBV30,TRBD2,CAWEVGRGHEQYF,TGTGCCTGGGAGGTGGGGAGGGGCCACGAGCAGTACTTC
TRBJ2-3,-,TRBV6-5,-,CASSRGAADTQYF,TGTGCCAGCAGTCGGGGGGCCGCAGATACGCAGTATTTT
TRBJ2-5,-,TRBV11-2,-,CASSFRGLETQYF,TGTGCCAGCAGCTTCCGCGGTTTGGAGACCCAGTACTTC
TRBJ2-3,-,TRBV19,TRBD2,CASTPYRGADTQYF,TGTGCCAGTACTCCTTACCGGGGGGCAGATACGCAGTATTTT
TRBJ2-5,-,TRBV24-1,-,CATSDRGGVGETQYF,TGTGCCACCAGTGATAGGGGGGGCGTGGGAGAGACCCAGTACTTC
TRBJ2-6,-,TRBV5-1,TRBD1,CASSLTGGSGANVLTF,TGCGCCAGCAGCTTAACAGGGGGCTCTGGGGCCAACGTCCTGACTTTC
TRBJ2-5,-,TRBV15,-,CATSQDFQETQYF,TGTGCCACCAGTCAGGATTTCCAAGAGACCCAGTACTTC
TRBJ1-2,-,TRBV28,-,CASSFTGANYGYTF,TGTGCCAGCAGTTTCACAGGAGCAAACTATGGCTACACCTTC
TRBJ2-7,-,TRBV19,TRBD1,CASRRDSSYEQYF,TGTGCCAGTAGGAGGGACAGTTCCTACGAGCAGTACTTC
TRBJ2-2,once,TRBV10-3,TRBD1,CATVGTGGTGELFF,TGTGCCACCGTGGGGACAGGGGGCACCGGGGAGCTGTTTTTT
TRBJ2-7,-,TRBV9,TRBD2,CASSERGGGSIPEQYF,TGTGCCAGCAGCGAGCGAGGCGGGGGGAGCATCCCCGAGCAGTACTTC
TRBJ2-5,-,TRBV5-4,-,CASSGGGETQYF,TGTGCCAGCAGCGGAGGAGGTGAGACCCAGTACTTC
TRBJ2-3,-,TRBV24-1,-,CATSVTRGGDTQYF,TGTGCCACCAGTGTAACTAGGGGGGGGGATACGCAGTATTTT